This T cell receptor (beta chain) is drawn from a study of Graves' ophthalmopathy and Graves' hyperthyroidism. Amplification of the TCR beta CDR3 regions used RNA transcripts (as template). The library came from an HTBI-primed first-round RT-PCR and a second-round multiplex PCR. Via MiXCR, TCRdb re-called the multiplex PCR reads, giving one row per CDR3 protein. The sample lists a few hundred thousand distinct CDR3 sequences, approximately 20% occurring once. This clonotype came up many times. In germline, CDR1 is SGHAT, CDR2 FQNNGV. V was pared by 1 base and J by 4 bases, with 10 bases between. There are 14 residues in the CDR3.

The rearrangement joins TRBV11-2 to TRBJ1-1; D uncertain. The sequence was obtained from a woman aged 18-30 years with Graves' ophthalmopathy. The sequenced sample consisted of peripheral blood. The CDR3 nucleotides read TGTGCCAGCAGCTTAGTGACGGAGGGCACTGAAGCTTTCTTT. Amino acids: CASSLVTEGTEAFF.